This entry concerns a single TCR beta chain. This clonotype was recorded a few times. No antigen is known for it. No base quality information exists; no much larger clone differs at one position. The donors were some 39 Caucasian individuals from Russia, aged roughly 6 to 100 years, who were systemically healthy. Each donor gave ten milliliters of peripheral blood, drawn into EDTA-treated Vacutainer tubes. PBMCs were isolated by Ficoll-Paque density-gradient centrifugation, with at least 6 million obtained per sample. Trizol reagent was used to extract total RNA from the PBMCs, yielding at least 5.5 micrograms per sample. For every donor, an aliquot of PBMCs went through flow cytometry to measure the percentages of naive CD45RAhigh/CD27high T cells. The source of the sample is a study of blood T cells in healthy people across ages (dated by TCRdb to 2013 to 2016). Broadly, across the study: In model experiments, template switching captured about one uniquely barcoded TCR beta cDNA molecule for every two T cells. The donors were split into four age groups: young (average 16 years), middle-aged (more than 35), aged (about 56) and long-lived (over 75). The study analyzed two additional independent replicas of 1 million unique cDNA reads from the same blood draw for two donors, one aged 18 to 30 and one aged 80 or older. To track age-related changes in TCR beta repertoire diversity, the study relied on deep sequencing normalized with unique cDNA molecular identifiers. The paper as a whole reports these results and caveats: Observed TCR beta diversity per million T cells fell roughly linearly with age, and a significant reduction was already apparent by age around 40. A strong correlation was found between observed TCR beta diversity and the percentage of naive T cells measured by flow cytometry. Compared with the aged group, more naive CD4+ T cells, fewer expanded clones and increased TCR diversity were shown by the long-lived group, suggesting age selection. Estimates of total diversity from one million sequenced T cells were regarded as lower bounds and underestimates. Because the CMV infection status of the donors was unknown, age-related changes in expanded clonotypes may potentially have been confounded. Because profiling used bulk unsorted PBMCs, naive and antigen-experienced compartments could not be compared conclusively.

The method behind the library was 5' RACE. TCRdb names Illumina HiSeq 2500 as the instrument used. A second PCR of about 6 to 11 cycles was run with a J-beta primer mix and a sample-barcoded 5' primer. Each TCR beta cDNA molecule received a unique molecular identifier from a template-switch 5' adaptor carrying 12 random nucleotides. Each sample yielded at least 3 million CDR3-containing paired-end reads. The Mint cDNA synthesis kit, primed by a TRBC-specific oligonucleotide, was used to synthesize first-strand cDNA from all RNA. Following uracil-DNA glycosylase treatment, all cDNA underwent a first 18-cycle PCR with the universal primers M1SS and BC2_uni_R. The original pipeline was this. For normalization, 1 million high-quality reads, each with a distinct molecular identifier, were randomly selected from each sample. Instead of being binned into consensus sequences, reads with shared molecular identifiers were discarded. MiTCR, with a Q25 quality threshold and the strictest error-elimination algorithm, was used for CDR3 identification, clonotype clustering and error correction. A nonparametric unseen species model using Euler transformation provided a lower-bound estimate of total TCR beta diversity. The public reads were reprocessed in TCRdb via fastp at Q25 and MiXCR, keeping in-frame beta chains. Rows with one shared CDR3 protein collapse into an entry with the most common genes and DNA. The V and J calls shown here were made by TCRdb, not taken from the authors' results. This sample comprises around 520,000 distinct CDR3 sequences, about a quarter of them detected only once. The ten biggest clones cover approximately 3.3% of the sample.

These data were also filed under a second study, of T cells of mothers and their children. Reported in the second study: The donors were nine systemically healthy Caucasian individuals, made up of three mothers and their six children. cDNA synthesis consumed the entire amount of extracted RNA, loaded at approximately 1.6 ug RNA in each 15 ul reaction. In the second PCR, the M1S primer added sample barcodes and 2-4 random nucleotides. Each mother yielded over 8 million TCR beta CDR3 reads and each child 2.5 million to 3.5 million reads. Thymic selection shapes the output of TCR recombination in a similar way in related and unrelated pairs, and inherited differences have a minor effect. Normalized repertoire overlap in related mother-child pairs was always slightly higher than in unrelated mother-child pairs, but the difference was never significant. No persistent microchimeric T cell clones were found, with a detection sensitivity of approximately 100 clones per million clonotypes. To look for features that set related mother-child pairs apart from unrelated individuals, the researchers ran deep NGS to compare the TCR beta repertoires of mothers and children. On average, the children were approximately 12 +/- 4 years old, while the mothers were approximately 41 +/- 4 years old. After adapters were ligated using NEBNext reagents, the libraries underwent 100+100 nt paired-end sequencing on an Illumina HiSeq 2000. To prevent cross-contamination, the mother and child libraries were prepared a month apart and were sequenced in separate runs. For each donor, between about 500,000 and 2,000,000 distinct TCR beta clonotypes were identified. Naive TCR beta clonotypes were estimated from low-frequency clonotypes matched to each donor's FACS-determined naive share, without sorting.

Material: blood. The receptor comes from a boy aged 2 to 10 in good health.

The DNA sequence reads TGTGCCAGCAGTCATGAGGGGGCGAATCAGCCCCAGCATTTT. This translates into CASSHEGANQPQHF. This chain is built from TRBV12-3 or TRBV12-4 and TRBJ1-5, with 7 junctional bases fitting TRBD1. From its cysteine to its phenylalanine, the CDR3 spans 14 amino acids. Only CDR3 DNA is held: 42 bases, read in frame from base 1. The V end gives up 5 bases and the J end 4 bases, leaving 5 bases in the junction not matched to a gene.